One sample yielded the 10 T cell receptor beta chains listed below, sequenced in a study of cytomegalovirus exposure and HLA in healthy donors. Use of 60 Vbeta and 13 Jbeta primers characterized the PCR. Profiling relied on immunoSEQ multiplex PCR, and the TCRdb table lists in-frame clones only, not all of them. The data show roughly 100,000 clones, 63% seen once. The sequenced sample was PBMCs. These receptors originate from a human donor in good health.

J is TRBJ2-3 and V is TRBV30, with 7 bases that match TRBD1. After removal of 2 bases from V and 2 bases from J, the junction contained 7 bases not matched to a gene. The CDR3 consists of 15 residues. Germline-derived CDR1 and CDR2 are GTSNPN and SVGIG (reference sequence). DNA for the CDR3: TGTGCCTGGAGTCAACAGGGGCTAAACACAGATACGCAGTATTTT. Translation gives CAWSQQGLNTDTQYF.

In DNA, the CDR3 is TGCGCCAGCAGCTTGGCTTTGGCGAACACTGAAGCTTTCTTT. It encodes CASSLALANTEAFF. The V call is TRBV5-1, the J call TRBJ1-1; D unresolved. Trimming took 0 bases from V and 1 from J, leaving 7 bases between them. This CDR3 has 14 residues. The germline gives CDR1 SGHRS, CDR2 YFSETQ. Complete variable domain (other parts from reference TRBV5-1 and TRBJ1-1): KAGVTQTPRYLIKTRGQQVTLSCSPISGHRSVSWYQQTPGQGLQFLFEYFSETQRNKGNFPGRFSGRQFSNSRSEMNVSTLELGDSALYLCASSLALANTEAFFGQGTRLTVV.

The V gene is TRBV5-5, the J gene TRBJ2-1; 7 bases fit TRBD1. V shed 4 bases and J 5 bases; nucleotides not matched to a gene: 15. Looked up from germline, CDR1 is SGHKS and CDR2 is YYEKEE (reference sequence). The CDR3 covers 17 residues. The CDR3 here is CASSPGTVLTKNNEQFF. DNA for the CDR3: TGTGCCAGCAGCCCCGGGACAGTCCTGACTAAGAACAATGAGCAGTTCTTC.

The chain uses TRBV6-1 and TRBJ2-7, with 8 bases identical to TRBD1. Germline CDR1 is MNHNS and CDR2 is SASEGT. This CDR3 contains 12 residues. Trimming took 6 bases from V and 5 from J; bases not matched to a gene: 3. The CDR3 here is CASSLTGDEQYF. The CDR3 coding sequence is TGTGCCAGCAGCCTGACAGGGGACGAGCAGTACTTC.

The gene calls are TRBV19 and TRBJ1-1; TRBD1 matches at 11 bases. This CDR3 comprises 20 residues. Germline-derived CDR1 and CDR2 are LNHDA and SQIVND (reference sequence). V lost 3 bases, J lost 2 bases, and 17 bases stayed unmatched. The CDR3 loop is CASSIWTGGTFLADNTEAFF. In nucleotides, the CDR3 is TGTGCCAGTAGTATTTGGACAGGGGGCACTTTCCTTGCTGACAACACTGAAGCTTTCTTT.

The chain is built from TRBV29-1 and TRBJ1-1, with a weak D call TRBD1 (6 bases). The CDR3 covers 16 residues. The V end lost 8 bases, the J end lost 1 base, and 23 bases lay between the germline ends. Germline V CDR1 and CDR2: SQVTM, ANQGSEA. CDR3 amino acids: CSSLSPTQGWNTEAFF. DNA for the CDR3: TGCAGCTCGTTGTCCCCGACACAGGGATGGAACACTGAAGCTTTCTTT.

The chain links TRBV27 to TRBJ2-3; the match to TRBD2 covers 11 bases. The V gene's germline CDR1 is MNHEY and CDR2 SMNVEV (reference sequence). The trim removed 3 bases at V and 0 bases at J, leaving 11 bases unmatched. CDR3 length equals 19 residues. The CDR3: CASSFHSGRARTSTDTQYF. In DNA, the CDR3 is TGTGCCAGCAGTTTTCATAGCGGGAGGGCCCGGACTAGCACAGATACGCAGTATTTT.

This clone has a handful of counts. The chain uses TRBV6-5 and TRBJ2-3; 8 nucleotides agree with TRBD2. From germline, CDR1 is MNHEY and CDR2 SVGAGI. With 2 bases clipped from V and 2 bases from J, the junction kept 6 bases outside the gene matches. The CDR3 spans 16 residues. The CDR3 here is CASSYRSSGFTDTQYF. The DNA for the CDR3 is TGTGCCAGCAGTTACCGTTCTAGCGGGTTCACAGATACGCAGTATTTT.

The chain has TRBV5-8 and TRBJ2-1; 12 nucleotides align to TRBD2. The CDR3 has 16 amino acids. J gave up 7 bases and V 0 bases, and 5 bases lay outside the gene matches. The V gene's germline CDR1 is SGHTS and CDR2 YDEGEE. The CDR3 DNA reads as TGTGCCAGCAGCTTGGGACTAGCGGGAGTATGGAATGAGCAGTTCTTC. This encodes CASSLGLAGVWNEQFF.

V is TRBV28 and J is TRBJ1-1, with D possibly being TRBD1 (5 bases). Germline CDR1 reads MDHEN; CDR2 reads SYDVKM. Trimming took off 1 base at V and 12 bases at J, with 18 bases between the two ends. This CDR3 spans 14 amino acids. The CDR3 here is CASSLFMGREESFF. Here the CDR3 DNA reads TGTGCCAGCAGTTTATTCATGGGGCGCGAGGAATCTTTCTTT.